The T cell receptor beta chain described here comes from a study of cytomegalovirus exposure and HLA in healthy donors. The study ran its PCR with 60 Vbeta and 13 Jbeta primers. The data were produced by immunoSEQ multiplex PCR, yet TCRdb's version contains in-frame clones alone and is incomplete. Altogether tens of thousands of clones are present, around 80% being singletons, with the ten largest covering about 2.2%. This clone was recorded a few times. CDR3 length: 15 amino acids. Germline V gives CDR1 SGHVS, CDR2 FNYEAQ. V lost 3 bases, J lost 1 base, and 2 bases stayed unmatched. The chain combines TRBV7-6 with TRBJ1-1, with 10 bases fitting TRBD1. Source material: PBMCs. This clonotype originated in a man aged 35 to 55 in good health and CMV-seronegative. Here the CDR3 DNA reads TGTGCCAGCAGCTTGGACAGGGGGGGGAACACTGAAGCTTTCTTT. This sequence encodes CASSLDRGGNTEAFF.